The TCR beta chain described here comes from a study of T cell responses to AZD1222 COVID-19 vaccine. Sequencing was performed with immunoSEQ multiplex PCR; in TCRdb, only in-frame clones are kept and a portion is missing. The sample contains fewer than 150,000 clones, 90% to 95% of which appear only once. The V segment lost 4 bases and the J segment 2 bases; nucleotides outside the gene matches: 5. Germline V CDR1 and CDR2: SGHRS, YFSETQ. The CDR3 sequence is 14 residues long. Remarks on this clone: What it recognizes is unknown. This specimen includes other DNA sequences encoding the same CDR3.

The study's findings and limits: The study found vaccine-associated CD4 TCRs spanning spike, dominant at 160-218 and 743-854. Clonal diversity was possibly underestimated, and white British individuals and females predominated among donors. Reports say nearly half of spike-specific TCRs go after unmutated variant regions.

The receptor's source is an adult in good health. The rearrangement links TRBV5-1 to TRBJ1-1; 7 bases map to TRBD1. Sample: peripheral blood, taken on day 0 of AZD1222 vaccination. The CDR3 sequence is CASSLTGTNTEAFF. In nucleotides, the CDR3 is TGCGCCAGCAGCCTGACAGGGACAAACACTGAAGCTTTCTTT.